Below are 3 T cell receptor beta chains sequenced from a single sample in a study of cytomegalovirus exposure and HLA in healthy donors. PCR was performed using 60 Vbeta and 13 Jbeta primers. Libraries were prepared by immunoSEQ multiplex PCR; TCRdb keeps only in-frame clonotypes and omits some of them. The table includes approximately 160,000 clones, approximately 71% detected once. The material sequenced was PBMCs. Source of these receptors: a male donor in good health and CMV-seronegative.

The chain uses TRBV18 and TRBJ1-4; 7 bases line up with TRBD1. Unmatched junction bases numbered 7, after V lost 4 bases and J lost 8 bases. The CDR3 is 14 residues long. The germline gives CDR1 KGHSH, CDR2 LQKENI. This CDR3 reads CASSQTGRREKLFF. The CDR3 DNA follows: TGTGCCAGCTCACAGACAGGGCGACGGGAAAAACTGTTTTTT.

This chain links TRBV2 with TRBJ1-3, with TRBD1 matching over 9 bases. Germline-derived CDR1 and CDR2 are SNHLY and FYNNEI. The CDR3 is made up of 16 amino acids. The V and J ends lost 3 bases and 3 bases, in that order; junction bases with no gene match: 6. Here the CDR3 DNA reads TGTGCCAGCAGTGAGCGCGGGGGACAGGGTGGAAACACCATATATTTT. This sequence encodes CASSERGGQGGNTIYF.

This clone was seen a few times. V usage is TRBV5-1 and J usage is TRBJ1-2, with 7 positions matching TRBD1. Trimming at V came to 0 bases and at J to 3 bases, leaving 5 bases not matched to a gene. The CDR3 has 15 residues. In germline, CDR1 is SGHRS, CDR2 YFSETQ. The CDR3 region has the DNA TGCGCCAGCAGCTTGGTGCCCGACAGGGACTATGGCTACACCTTC. It yields the protein CASSLVPDRDYGYTF.